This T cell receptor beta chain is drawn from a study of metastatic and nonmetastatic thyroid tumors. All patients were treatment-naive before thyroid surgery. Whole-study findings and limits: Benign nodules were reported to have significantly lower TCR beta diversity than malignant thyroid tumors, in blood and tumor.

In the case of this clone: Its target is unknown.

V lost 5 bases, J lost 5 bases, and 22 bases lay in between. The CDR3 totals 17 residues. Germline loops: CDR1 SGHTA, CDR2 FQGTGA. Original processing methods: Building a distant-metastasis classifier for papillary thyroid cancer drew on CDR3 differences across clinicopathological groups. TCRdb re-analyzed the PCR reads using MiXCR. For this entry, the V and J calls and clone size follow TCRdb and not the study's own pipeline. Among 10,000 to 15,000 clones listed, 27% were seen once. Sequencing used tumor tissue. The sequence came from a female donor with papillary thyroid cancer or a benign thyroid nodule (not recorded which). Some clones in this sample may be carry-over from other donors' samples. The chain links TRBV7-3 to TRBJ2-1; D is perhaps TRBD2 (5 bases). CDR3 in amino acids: CASSRSKDSRVNNEQFF. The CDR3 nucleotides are TGTGCCAGCAGCCGCTCCAAGGACTCCCGTGTCAACAATGAGCAGTTCTTC.